This TCR beta chain is drawn from a study of molecular identifiers for immune sequencing clone quantification. Study conclusions and caveats: Clones above 20 RNA copies held over 98% of effector molecules, under 1% in naive cells.

This clonotype was detected many times. Its antigen is unknown. Library preparation followed earlier protocols using designated TCR primers. TCRdb reanalysed the PCR reads using MiXCR and keeps one entry per CDR3 protein. The sample includes around 480,000 distinct CDR3 sequences, around 21% seen only once; the top ten take roughly 0.81%. Looked up from germline, CDR1 is SGHAT and CDR2 is FQNNGV. V lost 5 bases, J lost 5 bases, and 8 bases lay in between. This CDR3 is 12 amino acids long. The V gene is TRBV11-2, the J gene TRBJ2-3; possible D gene TRBD1, 5 bases. Sequenced input: naive CD8+ T cells from blood, with Jurkat cell RNA spiked in. Subset described: FACS-sorted CD8+CD4-CCR7+CD45RA+ naive T cells. This receptor was taken from a human donor in good health. Some libraries in this study had Jurkat cell RNA spiked in. The CDR3 here is CASSITGDTQYF. CDR3 sequence (DNA): TGTGCCAGCAGCATTACAGGAGATACGCAGTATTTT.